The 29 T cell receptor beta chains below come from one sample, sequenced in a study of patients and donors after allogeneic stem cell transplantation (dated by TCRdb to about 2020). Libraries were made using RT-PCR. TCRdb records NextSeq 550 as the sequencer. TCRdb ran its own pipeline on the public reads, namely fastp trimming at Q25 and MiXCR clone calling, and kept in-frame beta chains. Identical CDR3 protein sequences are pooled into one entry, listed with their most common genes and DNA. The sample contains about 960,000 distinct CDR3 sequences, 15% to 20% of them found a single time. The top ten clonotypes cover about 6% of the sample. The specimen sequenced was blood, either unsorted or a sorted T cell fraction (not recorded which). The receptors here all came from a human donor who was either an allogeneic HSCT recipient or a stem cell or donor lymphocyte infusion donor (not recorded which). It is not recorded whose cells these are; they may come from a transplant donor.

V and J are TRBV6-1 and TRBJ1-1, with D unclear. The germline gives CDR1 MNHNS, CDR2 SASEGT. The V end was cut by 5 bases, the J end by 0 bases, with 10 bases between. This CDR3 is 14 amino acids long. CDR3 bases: TGTGCCAGCAGTACCCACAGCATGAACACTGAAGCTTTCTTT. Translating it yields CASSTHSMNTEAFF.

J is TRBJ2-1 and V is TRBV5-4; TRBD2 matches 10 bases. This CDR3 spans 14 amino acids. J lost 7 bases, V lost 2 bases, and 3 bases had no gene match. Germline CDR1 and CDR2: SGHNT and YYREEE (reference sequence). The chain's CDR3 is CASSLLAGKNEQFF. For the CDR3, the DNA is TGTGCCAGCAGCTTACTAGCGGGGAAGAATGAGCAGTTCTTC.

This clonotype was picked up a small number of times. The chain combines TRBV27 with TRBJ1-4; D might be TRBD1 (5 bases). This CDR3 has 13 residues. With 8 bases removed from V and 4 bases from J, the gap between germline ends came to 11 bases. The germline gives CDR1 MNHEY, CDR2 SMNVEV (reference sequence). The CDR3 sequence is CASSTGGNEKLFF. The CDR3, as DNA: TGTGCCAGCTCAACCGGGGGTAATGAAAAACTGTTTTTT.

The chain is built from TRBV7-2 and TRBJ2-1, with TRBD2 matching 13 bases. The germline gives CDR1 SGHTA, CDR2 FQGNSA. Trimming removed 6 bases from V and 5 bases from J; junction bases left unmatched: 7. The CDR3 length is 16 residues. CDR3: CASRPQLAGGDNEQFF. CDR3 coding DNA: TGTGCCAGCAGACCTCAACTAGCGGGGGGGGACAATGAGCAGTTCTTC. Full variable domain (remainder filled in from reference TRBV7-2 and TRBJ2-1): GAGVSQSPSNKVTEKGKDVELRCDPISGHTALYWYRQSLGQGLEFLIYFQGNSAPDKSGLPSDRFSAERTGGSVSTLTIQRTQQEDSAVYLCASRPQLAGGDNEQFFGPGTRLTVL.

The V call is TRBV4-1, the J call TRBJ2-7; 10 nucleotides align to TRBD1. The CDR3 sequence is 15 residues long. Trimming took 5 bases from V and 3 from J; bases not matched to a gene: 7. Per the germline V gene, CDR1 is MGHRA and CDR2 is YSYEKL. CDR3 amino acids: CASSTGQGVIYEQYF. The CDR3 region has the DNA TGCGCCAGCAGCACAGGACAGGGGGTCATCTACGAGCAGTACTTC.

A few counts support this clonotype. The CDR3 here is CATSRVRGENTEAFF. The CDR3 region has the DNA TGTGCCACCAGCAGGGTCCGAGGAGAGAACACTGAAGCTTTCTTT. The J gene is TRBJ1-1, the V gene TRBV15; no reliable D call. The CDR3 has 15 amino acids. V was shortened by 3 bases and J by 1 base, with 12 bases between the two germline ends. The germline V gene encodes CDR1 LNHNV and CDR2 YYDKDF (reference sequence).

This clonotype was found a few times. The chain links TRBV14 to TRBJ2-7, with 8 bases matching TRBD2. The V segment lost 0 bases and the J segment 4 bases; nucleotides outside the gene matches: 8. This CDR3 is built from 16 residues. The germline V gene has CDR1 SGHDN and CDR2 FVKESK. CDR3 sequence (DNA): TGTGCCAGCAGCCAAGATTTCCTAGCGGGTAAATACGAGCAGTACTTC. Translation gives CASSQDFLAGKYEQYF. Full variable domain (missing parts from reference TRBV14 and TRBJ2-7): EAGVTQFPSHSVIEKGQTVTLRCDPISGHDNLYWYRRVMGKEIKFLLHFVKESKQDESGMPNNRFLAERTGGTYSTLKVQPAELEDSGVYFCASSQDFLAGKYEQYFGPGTRLTVT.

Here the CDR3 DNA reads TGTGCCAGCTGGTCCCCTAGTAGGTCGGGGACCCGCGAGCAGTACTTC. Translating gives CASWSPSRSGTREQYF. The chain links TRBV6-1 to TRBJ2-7, with D possibly called TRBD1 or TRBD2 (5 bases each). The V and J ends lost 8 bases and 6 bases respectively, with 26 bases between them. This CDR3 contains 16 residues. Looked up from germline, CDR1 is MNHNS and CDR2 is SASEGT.

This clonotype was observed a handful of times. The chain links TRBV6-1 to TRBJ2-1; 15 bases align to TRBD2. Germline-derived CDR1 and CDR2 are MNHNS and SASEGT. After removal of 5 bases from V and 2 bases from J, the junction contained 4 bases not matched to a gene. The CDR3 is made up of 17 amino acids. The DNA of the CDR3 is TGTGCCAGCAGTAGGACTAGCGGGGGGGCCGCCTACAATGAGCAGTTCTTC. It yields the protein CASSRTSGGAAYNEQFF.

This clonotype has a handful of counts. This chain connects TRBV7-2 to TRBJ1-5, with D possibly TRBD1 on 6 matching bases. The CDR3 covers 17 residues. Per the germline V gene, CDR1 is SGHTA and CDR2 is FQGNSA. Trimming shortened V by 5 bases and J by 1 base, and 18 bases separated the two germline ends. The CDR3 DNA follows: TGTGCCAGCAGCACGAAGGGAACCGGGACAAGCAATCAGCCCCAGCATTTT. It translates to CASSTKGTGTSNQPQHF.

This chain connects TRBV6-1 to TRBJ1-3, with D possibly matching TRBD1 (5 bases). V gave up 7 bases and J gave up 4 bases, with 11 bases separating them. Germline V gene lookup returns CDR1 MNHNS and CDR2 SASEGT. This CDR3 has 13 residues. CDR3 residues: CASTSGSGNTIYF. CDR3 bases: TGTGCCAGCACCTCAGGGTCGGGAAACACCATATATTTT.

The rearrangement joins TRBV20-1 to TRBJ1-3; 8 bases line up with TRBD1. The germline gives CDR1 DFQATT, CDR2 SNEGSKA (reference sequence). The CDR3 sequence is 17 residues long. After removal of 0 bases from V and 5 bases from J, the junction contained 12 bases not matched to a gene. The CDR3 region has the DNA TGCAGTGCTAGAGATTTGTTTGAGACAGGGGTCCGAAACACCATATATTTT. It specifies CSARDLFETGVRNTIYF.

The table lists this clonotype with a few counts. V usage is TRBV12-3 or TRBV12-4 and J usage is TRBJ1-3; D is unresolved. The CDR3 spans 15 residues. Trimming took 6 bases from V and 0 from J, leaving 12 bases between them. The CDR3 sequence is CASRPYTVSGNTIYF. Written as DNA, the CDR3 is TGTGCCAGCAGGCCCTACACGGTCTCTGGAAACACCATATATTTT.

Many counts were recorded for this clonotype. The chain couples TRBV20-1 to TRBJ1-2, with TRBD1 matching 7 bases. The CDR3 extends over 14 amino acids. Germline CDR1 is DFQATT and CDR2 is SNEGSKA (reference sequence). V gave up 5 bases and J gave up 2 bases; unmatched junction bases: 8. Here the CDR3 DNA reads TGCAGTGCTTATAAGGGACAGCAGAACTATGGCTACACCTTC. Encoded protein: CSAYKGQQNYGYTF.

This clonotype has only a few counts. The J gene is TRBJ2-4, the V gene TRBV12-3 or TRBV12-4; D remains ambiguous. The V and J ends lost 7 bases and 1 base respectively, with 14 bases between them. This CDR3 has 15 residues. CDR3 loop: CASTAGPGAKNIQYF. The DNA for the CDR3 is TGTGCCAGCACCGCCGGACCTGGGGCCAAAAACATTCAGTACTTC.

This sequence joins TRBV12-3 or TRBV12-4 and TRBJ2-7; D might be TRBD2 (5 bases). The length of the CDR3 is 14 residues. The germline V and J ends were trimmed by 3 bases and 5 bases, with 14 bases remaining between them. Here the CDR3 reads CASSFLRGGDEQYF. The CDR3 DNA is TGTGCCAGCAGTTTTCTACGGGGTGGGGACGAGCAGTACTTC.

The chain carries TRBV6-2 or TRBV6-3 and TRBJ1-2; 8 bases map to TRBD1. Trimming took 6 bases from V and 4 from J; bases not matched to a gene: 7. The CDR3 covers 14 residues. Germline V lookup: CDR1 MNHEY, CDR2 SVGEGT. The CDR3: CASRRDRGGYGYTF. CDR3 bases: TGTGCCAGCAGGCGCGACAGGGGAGGCTATGGCTACACCTTC.

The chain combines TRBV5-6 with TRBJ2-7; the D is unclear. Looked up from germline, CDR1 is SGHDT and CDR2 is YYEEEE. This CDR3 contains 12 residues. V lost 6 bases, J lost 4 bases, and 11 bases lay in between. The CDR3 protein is CASTKGQYEQYF. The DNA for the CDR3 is TGTGCCAGCACCAAGGGTCAGTACGAGCAGTACTTC.

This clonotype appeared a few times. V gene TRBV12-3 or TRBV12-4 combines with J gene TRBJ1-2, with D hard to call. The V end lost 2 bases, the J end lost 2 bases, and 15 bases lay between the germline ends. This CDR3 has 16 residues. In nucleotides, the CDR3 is TGTGCCAGCAGTTTATCGGAGCGGGTCACCAACTATGGCTACACCTTC. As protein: CASSLSERVTNYGYTF.

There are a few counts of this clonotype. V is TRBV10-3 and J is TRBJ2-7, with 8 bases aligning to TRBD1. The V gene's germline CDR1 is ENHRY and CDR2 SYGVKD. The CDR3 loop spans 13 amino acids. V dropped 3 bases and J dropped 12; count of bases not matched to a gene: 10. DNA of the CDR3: TGTGCCATCAGTGAAGACAGGGGTTATGGGGTGTACTTC. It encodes CAISEDRGYGVYF.

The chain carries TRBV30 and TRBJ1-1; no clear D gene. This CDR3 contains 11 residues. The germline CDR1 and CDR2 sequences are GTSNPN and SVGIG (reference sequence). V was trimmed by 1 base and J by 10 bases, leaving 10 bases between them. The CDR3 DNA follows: TGTGCCTGGAGTGAGGGCTGGGGAGCTTTCTTT. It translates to CAWSEGWGAFF.

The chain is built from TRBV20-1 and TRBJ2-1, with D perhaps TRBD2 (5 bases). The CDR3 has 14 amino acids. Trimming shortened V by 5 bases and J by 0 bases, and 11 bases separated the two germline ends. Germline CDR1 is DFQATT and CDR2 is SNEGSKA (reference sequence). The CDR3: CSALTTISYNEQFF. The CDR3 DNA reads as TGCAGTGCTCTGACGACTATCTCCTACAATGAGCAGTTCTTC.

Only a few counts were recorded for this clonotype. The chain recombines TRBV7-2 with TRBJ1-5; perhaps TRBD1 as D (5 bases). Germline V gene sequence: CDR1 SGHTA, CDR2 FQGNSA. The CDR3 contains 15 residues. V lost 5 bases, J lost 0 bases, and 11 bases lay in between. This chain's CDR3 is CASSRWGSSNQPQHF. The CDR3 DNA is TGTGCCAGCAGCCGCTGGGGGAGTAGCAATCAGCCCCAGCATTTT.

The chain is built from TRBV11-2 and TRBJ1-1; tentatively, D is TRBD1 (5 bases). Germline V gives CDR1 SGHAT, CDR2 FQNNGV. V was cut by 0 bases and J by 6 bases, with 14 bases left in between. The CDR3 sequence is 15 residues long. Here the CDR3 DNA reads TGTGCCAGCAGCTTAGAGCCGGCTGTGGGACCTGAAGCTTTCTTT. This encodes CASSLEPAVGPEAFF. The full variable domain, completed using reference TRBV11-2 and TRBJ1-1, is EAGVAQSPRYKIIEKRQSVAFWCNPISGHATLYWYQQILGQGPKLLIQFQNNGVVDDSQLPKDRFSAERLKGVDSTLKIQPAKLEDSAVYLCASSLEPAVGPEAFFGQGTRLTVV.

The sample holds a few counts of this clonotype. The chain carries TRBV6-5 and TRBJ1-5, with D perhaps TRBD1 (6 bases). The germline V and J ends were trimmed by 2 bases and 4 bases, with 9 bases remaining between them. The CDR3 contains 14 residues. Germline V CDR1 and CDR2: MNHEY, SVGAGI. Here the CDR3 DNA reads TGTGCCAGCAGTTACCAAAGGGGGAATCAGCCCCAGCATTTT. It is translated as CASSYQRGNQPQHF.

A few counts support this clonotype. CDR3 protein: CASSQTLGSYGYTF. The DNA for the CDR3 is TGCGCCAGCAGCCAGACCTTGGGAAGCTATGGCTACACCTTC. The J gene is TRBJ1-2, the V gene TRBV4-3; no reliable D call. The germline V gene encodes CDR1 LGHNA and CDR2 YSLEER. V was clipped by 3 bases and J by 4 bases, with 12 bases between them. CDR3 size: 14 residues.

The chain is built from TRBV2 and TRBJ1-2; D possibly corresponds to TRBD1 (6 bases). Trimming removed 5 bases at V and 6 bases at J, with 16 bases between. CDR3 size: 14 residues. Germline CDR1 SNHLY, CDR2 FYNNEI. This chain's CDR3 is CASSRTASSDGYTF. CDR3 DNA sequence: TGTGCCAGCAGTAGGACAGCTTCAAGTGATGGCTACACCTTC.

For the CDR3, the DNA is TGTGCCAGCAGCTTGAAATGGGGGGGGCGGATACCGGGAACCCAGTACTTC. Translated: CASSLKWGGRIPGTQYF. This chain joins TRBV12-3 or TRBV12-4 and TRBJ2-5; D might be TRBD2 (7 bases). The CDR3 contains 17 residues. The ends were cut back, 6 bases at V and 8 bases at J, with 28 bases in the middle.

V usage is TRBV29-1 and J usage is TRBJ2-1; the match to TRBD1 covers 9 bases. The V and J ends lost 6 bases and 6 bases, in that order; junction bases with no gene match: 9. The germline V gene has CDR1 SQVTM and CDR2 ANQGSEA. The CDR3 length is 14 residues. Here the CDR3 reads CSVGTGPTLNEQFF. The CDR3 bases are TGCAGCGTGGGGACAGGGCCTACTCTCAATGAGCAGTTCTTC.